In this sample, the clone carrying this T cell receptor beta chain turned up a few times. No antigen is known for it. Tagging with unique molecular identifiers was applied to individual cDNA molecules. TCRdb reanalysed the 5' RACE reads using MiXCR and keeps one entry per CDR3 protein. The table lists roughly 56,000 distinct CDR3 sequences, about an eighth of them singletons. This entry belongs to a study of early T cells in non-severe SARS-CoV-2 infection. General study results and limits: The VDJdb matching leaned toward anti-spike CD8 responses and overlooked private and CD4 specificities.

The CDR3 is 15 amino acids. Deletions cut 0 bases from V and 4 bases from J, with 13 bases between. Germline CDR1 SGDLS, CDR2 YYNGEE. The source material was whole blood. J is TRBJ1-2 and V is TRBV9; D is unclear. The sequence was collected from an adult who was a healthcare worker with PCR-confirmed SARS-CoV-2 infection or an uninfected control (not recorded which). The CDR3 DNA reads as TGTGCCAGCAGCGTAGATTTGTCGCCGGGCTATGGCTACACCTTC. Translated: CASSVDLSPGYGYTF.